Sequencing of this TCR beta chain was carried out in a study of CD8+ T cells in alopecia areata. Whole-study findings and limits: Among the cells sequenced in scalp samples are also the resident alphabeta T cells of normal skin. Both scalp clonality and the expanded CD8+ clones among the top 100 showed a significant decrease with tofacitinib. During tofacitinib treatment, many expanded lesional clones remained in scalp and blood.

Regarding treatment: oral pan-JAK inhibitor, 5-10 mg twice daily. Collection of lesional scalp punch biopsies and peripheral blood was performed in alopecia areata patients. Looked up from germline, CDR1 is GTSNPN and CDR2 is SVGIG (reference sequence). The CDR3 has 13 amino acids. Trimming removed 3 bases at V and 5 bases at J, with 10 bases between. The sequencing template was cDNA reverse transcribed from extracted RNA. Repertoires were generated with immunoSEQ multiplex PCR, while TCRdb's copy carries only in-frame clones and drops some. The sample has 150,000 to 200,000 clones; 60% are singletons. As concerns this clone: What it binds is not known.

Sequencing was performed on CD4+ T cells sorted from blood, taken at week 24, from a patient treated with tofacitinib. The sequence derives from a human donor with alopecia areata. This chain links TRBV30 with TRBJ1-4; TRBD1 might be the D (6 bases). CDR3 in DNA: TGTGCCTGGAGGGACAGCCCGAATGAAAAACTGTTTTTT. Protein sequence: CAWRDSPNEKLFF.